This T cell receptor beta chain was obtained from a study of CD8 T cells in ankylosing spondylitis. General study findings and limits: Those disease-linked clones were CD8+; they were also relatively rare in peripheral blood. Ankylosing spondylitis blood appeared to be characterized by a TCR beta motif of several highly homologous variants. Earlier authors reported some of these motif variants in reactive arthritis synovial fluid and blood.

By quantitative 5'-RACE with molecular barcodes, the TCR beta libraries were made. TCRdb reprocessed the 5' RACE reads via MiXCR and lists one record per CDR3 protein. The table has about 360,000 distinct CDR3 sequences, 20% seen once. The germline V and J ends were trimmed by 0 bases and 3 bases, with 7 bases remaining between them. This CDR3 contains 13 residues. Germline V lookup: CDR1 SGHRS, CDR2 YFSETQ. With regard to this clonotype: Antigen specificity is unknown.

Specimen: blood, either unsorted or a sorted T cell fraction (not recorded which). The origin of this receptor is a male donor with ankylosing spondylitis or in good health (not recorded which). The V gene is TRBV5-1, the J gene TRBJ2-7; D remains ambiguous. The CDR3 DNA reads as TGCGCCAGCAGCTTGGAGAACCTCTACGAGCAGTACTTC. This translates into CASSLENLYEQYF.